Below are 18 T cell receptor beta chains sequenced from a single sample in a study of cytomegalovirus exposure and HLA in healthy donors. The PCR employed 60 Vbeta primers together with 13 Jbeta primers. Sequencing used immunoSEQ multiplex PCR; TCRdb keeps in-frame clones, though not all of them. The profile shows 150,000 to 200,000 clones, approximately 85% of them singletons. Sequenced input: PBMCs. Every receptor here comes from a woman aged 45-59 years in good health and CMV-seronegative.

This chain uses TRBV6-1 with TRBJ2-3; 7 positions agree with TRBD1. There are 15 residues in the CDR3. The ends lost 9 bases at V and 1 base at J; junction bases unmatched: 10. CDR1 and CDR2 (germline): MNHNS, SASEGT. The CDR3 loop is CASDRDVIGTDTQYF. The CDR3 DNA is TGTGCCAGTGACAGGGATGTTATTGGCACAGATACGCAGTATTTT.

This clone has just one count. This chain uses TRBV7-2 with TRBJ1-1; maybe TRBD1 (5 bases). Germline V gene sequence: CDR1 SGHTA, CDR2 FQGNSA. The length of the CDR3 is 15 residues. The V and J ends lost 0 bases and 0 bases respectively, with 8 bases between them. The CDR3 nucleotides are TGTGCCAGCAGCTTAGCGAAGGGGATGAACACTGAAGCTTTCTTT. This codes for CASSLAKGMNTEAFF.

This chain joins TRBV15 and TRBJ1-3; D uncertain. V was shortened by 3 bases and J by 7 bases, with 7 bases between the two germline ends. This CDR3 has 12 residues. CDR1 LNHNV and CDR2 YYDKDF come from the germline V gene (reference sequence). The DNA of the CDR3 is TGTGCCACCAGCAGCCCAGTCAACACCATATATTTT. This codes for CATSSPVNTIYF.

The chain is built from TRBV6-5 and TRBJ1-3; a weak D match, TRBD1 (5 bases). Germline loops: CDR1 MNHEY, CDR2 SVGAGI. The CDR3 loop spans 15 amino acids. Trimming took off 6 bases at V and 0 bases at J, with 12 bases between the two ends. The CDR3 nucleotides read TGTGCCAGCAGCATCGACAGATTCTCTGGAAACACCATATATTTT. This encodes CASSIDRFSGNTIYF.

The chain carries TRBV7-9 and TRBJ1-2; a possible D gene is TRBD1 (5 bases). Trimming took 7 bases from V and 6 from J, leaving 18 bases between them. The germline gives CDR1 SEHNR, CDR2 FQNEAQ (reference sequence). The CDR3 is 14 residues long. CDR3 amino acids: CASILGSPQDGYTF. As DNA, the CDR3 is TGTGCCAGCATCCTTGGTAGCCCACAGGATGGCTACACCTTC.

The genes are TRBV30 and TRBJ2-2; perhaps TRBD2 as D (6 bases). The CDR3 is made up of 15 amino acids. Germline V gene sequence: CDR1 GTSNPN, CDR2 SVGIG (reference sequence). Trimming pared 3 bases from V and 2 bases from J, leaving 13 bases between. For the CDR3, the DNA is TGTGCCTGGAGACCGGCGGGGTTTAACACCGGGGAGCTGTTTTTT. It specifies CAWRPAGFNTGELFF.

This chain joins TRBV29-1 and TRBJ2-1, with D hard to call. The CDR3 runs to 14 residues. In germline, CDR1 is SQVTM, CDR2 ANQGSEA. V lost 3 bases and J lost 2, with 11 bases in between. The CDR3 DNA sequence: TGCAGCGTTGATCGGCTAGAGACCTACAATGAGCAGTTCTTC. Residues: CSVDRLETYNEQFF.

The chain carries TRBV15 and TRBJ1-3; 9 bases are shared with TRBD1. The germline V gene has CDR1 LNHNV and CDR2 YYDKDF (reference sequence). The CDR3 covers 17 residues. J lost 0 bases, V lost 3 bases, and 6 bases had no gene match. The CDR3: CATSSPGTGPSGNTIYF. As DNA, the CDR3 is TGTGCCACCAGCAGTCCCGGGACAGGGCCCTCTGGAAACACCATATATTTT.

The V and J genes are TRBV7-9 and TRBJ2-7; a possible D gene is TRBD2 (6 bases). V gave up 5 bases and J gave up 7 bases, with 18 bases separating them. This CDR3 is 14 amino acids long. Germline CDR1 is SEHNR and CDR2 is FQNEAQ (reference sequence). CDR3 sequence: CASSRRDSRAEQYF. The CDR3 coding sequence is TGTGCCAGCAGCCGCCGGGACTCGCGGGCTGAGCAGTACTTC. Using reference TRBV7-9 and TRBJ2-7 for the parts outside the CDR3, the full variable domain is DTGVSQNPRHKITKRGQNVTFRCDPISEHNRLYWYRQTLGQGPEFLTYFQNEAQLEKSRLLSDRFSAERPKGSFSTLEIQRTEQGDSAMYLCASSRRDSRAEQYFGPGTRLTVT.

This rearrangement joins TRBV23-1 to TRBJ1-5; a possible D gene is TRBD1 (5 bases). TRBV23-1 is an open reading frame whose function is uncertain. CDR3 size: 17 residues. V lost 1 base and J lost 0, with 13 bases in between. In DNA form, the CDR3 reads TGCGCCAGCAGTCAATTGGGTGACAGTGGTAGCAATCAGCCCCAGCATTTT. Its translation is CASSQLGDSGSNQPQHF.

This chain links TRBV4-2 with TRBJ1-4; 7 nucleotides align to TRBD1. Germline V gene lookup returns CDR1 LGHNA and CDR2 YNFKEQ. The CDR3 loop spans 16 amino acids. J gave up 6 bases and V 1 base, and 8 bases lay outside the gene matches. This CDR3 reads CASSQGPRQGDEKLFF. The CDR3 region has the DNA TGTGCCAGCAGCCAAGGCCCCCGACAGGGCGATGAAAAACTGTTTTTT.

The chain has TRBV15 and TRBJ1-2; D is unresolved. CDR3 length: 14 amino acids. V lost 0 bases, J lost 4 bases, and 9 bases lay in between. Per the germline V gene, CDR1 is LNHNV and CDR2 is YYDKDF (reference sequence). The CDR3 coding sequence is TGTGCCACCAGCAGAGACAATGGGCCCTATGGCTACACCTTC. Protein: CATSRDNGPYGYTF.

This clone was detected only once. The chain links TRBV4-2 to TRBJ2-2, with 8 bases identical to TRBD2. The germline V gene has CDR1 LGHNA and CDR2 YNFKEQ. The CDR3 consists of 16 residues. Trimming removed 1 base from V and 1 base from J; junction bases left unmatched: 2. The CDR3, as DNA: TGTGCCAGCAGCCAAGTGGCGGGAGGGAACACCGGGGAGCTGTTTTTT. Translating it yields CASSQVAGGNTGELFF.

The chain uses TRBV19 and TRBJ2-1; maybe TRBD2 (6 bases). Trimming cost V 3 bases and J 6 bases, with 18 bases left between them. CDR1 is LNHDA, CDR2 SQIVND, per germline (reference sequence). CDR3 length equals 16 residues. The CDR3 DNA reads TGTGCCAGTAGTATGACTAGGACCCCAGCCCTCAATGAGCAGTTCTTC. Translating gives CASSMTRTPALNEQFF. Supplemented by reference TRBV19 and TRBJ2-1, the full variable domain reads DGGITQSPKYLFRKEGQNVTLSCEQNLNHDAMYWYRQDPGQGLRLIYYSQIVNDFQKGDIAEGYSVSREKKESFPLTVTSAQKNPTAFYLCASSMTRTPALNEQFFGPGTRLTVL.

This chain links TRBV13 with TRBJ2-6; TRBD1 matches at 7 bases. This CDR3 is 19 amino acids long. The trim removed 4 bases at V and 0 bases at J, leaving 12 bases unmatched. Germline V gene lookup returns CDR1 PRHDT and CDR2 FYEKMQ (reference sequence). The CDR3 sequence is CASSSRQGRALSGANVLTF. The CDR3 DNA sequence: TGTGCCAGCAGCTCTAGACAGGGAAGGGCCCTCTCTGGGGCCAACGTCCTGACTTTC.

V usage is TRBV27 and J usage is TRBJ1-2, with D uncertain. In germline, CDR1 is MNHEY, CDR2 SMNVEV (reference sequence). V was pared by 4 bases and J by 0 bases, with 6 bases between. The CDR3 loop spans 13 amino acids. CDR3 sequence (DNA): TGTGCCAGCAGTTATTCAGCTAACTATGGCTACACCTTC. As protein: CASSYSANYGYTF.

The V call is TRBV12-2, the J call TRBJ2-5; TRBD1 is taken as the D call from the table, unchecked against the DNA. TRBV12-2 is deemed a pseudogene. The CDR3 is 16 residues long. This chain's CDR3 is CASRLGWTGSRKTQYF. CDR3 bases: TGTGCAAGTCGCTTAGGGTGGACAGGGAGTAGAAAGACCCAGTACTTC.

J is TRBJ2-7 and V is TRBV6-1; 8 bases align to TRBD2. V gave up 8 bases and J gave up 3 bases; unmatched junction bases: 6. The CDR3 runs 13 residues. Germline CDR1 is MNHNS and CDR2 is SASEGT. CDR3 sequence reads: CASQGLGGYEQYF. CDR3 nucleotide sequence: TGTGCCAGCCAGGGACTAGGGGGCTACGAGCAGTACTTC.